This TCR beta chain was recorded in a study of blood T cell repertoires in COVID-19. The overall study: Acute-phase and convalescent COVID-19 samples originated in the United States, Italy and Spain. T cells, B-cell-depleted T cells, or PBMCs provided the cDNA or gDNA that served as material.

V was clipped by 1 base and J by 0 bases; unmatched bases: 3. This CDR3 comprises 16 residues. Germline assignment: CDR1 SGHVS and CDR2 FNYEAQ. As processed by the authors: It was from reference gene primer amplification that nucleated cell counts were estimated. The assay was immunoSEQ multiplex PCR, and TCRdb's table has in-frame clones only and misses some. D and trimming were read from the DNA, whereas the V and J calls and clone size are those reported in that table. The table has under 100,000 clones, around 90% seen once. The sample consisted of peripheral blood. The chain has TRBV7-6 and TRBJ2-1, with 7 bases matching TRBD1. The TCR originated in a woman in her 70s with acute or convalescent COVID-19. In nucleotides, the CDR3 is TGTGCCAGCAGCTTAGACAGGGGCTACTCCTACAATGAGCAGTTCTTC. It is translated as CASSLDRGYSYNEQFF.